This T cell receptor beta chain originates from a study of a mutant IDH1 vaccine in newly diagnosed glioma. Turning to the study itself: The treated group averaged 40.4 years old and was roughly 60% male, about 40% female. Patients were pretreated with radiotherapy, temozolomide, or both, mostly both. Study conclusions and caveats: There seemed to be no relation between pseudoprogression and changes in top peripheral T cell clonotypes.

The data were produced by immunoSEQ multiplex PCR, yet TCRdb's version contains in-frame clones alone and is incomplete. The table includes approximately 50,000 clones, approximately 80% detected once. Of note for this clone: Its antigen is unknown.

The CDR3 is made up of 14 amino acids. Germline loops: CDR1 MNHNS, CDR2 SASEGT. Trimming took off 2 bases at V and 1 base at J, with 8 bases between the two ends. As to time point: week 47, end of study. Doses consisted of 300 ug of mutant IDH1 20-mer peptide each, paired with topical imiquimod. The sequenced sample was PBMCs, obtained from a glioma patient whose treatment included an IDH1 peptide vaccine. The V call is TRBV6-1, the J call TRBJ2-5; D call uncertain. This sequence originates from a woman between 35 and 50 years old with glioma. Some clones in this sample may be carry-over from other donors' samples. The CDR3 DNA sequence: TGTGCCAGCAGTGAACCCGGGCTCCAAGAGACCCAGTACTTC. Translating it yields CASSEPGLQETQYF.